This T cell receptor (beta chain) was observed in a study of T cells in tuberculosis. Study-wide context: The T cells targeted glucose monomycolate, a mycobacterial lipid, via CD1B.

The V and J ends lost 5 bases and 6 bases, in that order; junction bases with no gene match: 12. The CDR3 consists of 18 residues. Germline V gene data show CDR1 as SGDLS and CDR2 as YYNGEE. Sequencing of TCR-alpha and TCR-beta chains was unpaired. The assay was immunoSEQ multiplex PCR, and TCRdb's table has in-frame clones only and misses some. The repertoire holds 80,000 to 90,000 clones, with approximately 90% as singletons. Study findings and constraints: The stringent gate may have excluded weak CD1B-GMM tetramer binders.

Sorting used thawed, overnight-rested PBMC stained with anti-CD3, a viability dye and GMM-loaded CD1B tetramer. C32 glucose monomycolate from Rhodococcus equi was loaded onto the CD1B tetramers. Before cryopreservation, the sorted PBMC lost their CD14-expressing monocytes. This clone was observed a handful of times. The chain employs TRBV9 and TRBJ2-3; 16 bases fit TRBD2. The specimen sequenced was CD1b-GMM tetramer-negative cells sorted from PBMCs. The sequence derives from an adult woman with latent tuberculosis. CDR3 in amino acids: CASSTGTSGGGWLDTQYF. CDR3 nucleotides: TGTGCCAGCAGTACCGGGACTAGCGGGGGGGGATGGTTGGATACGCAGTATTTT.